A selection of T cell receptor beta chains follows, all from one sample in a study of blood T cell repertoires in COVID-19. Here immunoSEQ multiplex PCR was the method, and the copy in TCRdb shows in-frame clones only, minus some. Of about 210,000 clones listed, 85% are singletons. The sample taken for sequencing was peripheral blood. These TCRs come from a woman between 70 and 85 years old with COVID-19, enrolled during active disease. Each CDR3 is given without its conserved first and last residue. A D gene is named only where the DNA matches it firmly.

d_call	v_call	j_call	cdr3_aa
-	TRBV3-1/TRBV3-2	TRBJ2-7	ASSHAVSYEQY
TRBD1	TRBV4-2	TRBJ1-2	ASSQTLQGQDYYGYT
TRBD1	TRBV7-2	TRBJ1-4	ASSLEAGTATNEKLF
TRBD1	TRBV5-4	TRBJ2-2	ASRYSSDRGRNTGELF
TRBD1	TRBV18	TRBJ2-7	ASSLLSGTGAKEQY
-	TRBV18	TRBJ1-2	ASSPTGLYGYT
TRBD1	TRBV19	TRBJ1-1	ASSIPDRASEAF
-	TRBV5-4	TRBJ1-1	ASSLITGTEAF
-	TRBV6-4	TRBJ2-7	ASSEGSGSSYEQY
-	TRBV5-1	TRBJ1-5	ASSAGLNFGNQPQH
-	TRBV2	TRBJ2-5	ASRFQGGFRETQY
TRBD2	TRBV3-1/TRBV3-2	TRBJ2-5	ASSRSASGSGETQY
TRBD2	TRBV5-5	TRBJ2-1	ASSSRPSGVSEQF
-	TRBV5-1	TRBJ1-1	ASSLVAGKTVNTEAF
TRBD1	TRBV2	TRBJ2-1	ASRDLDRGLQNEQF
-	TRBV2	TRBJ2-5	ASSAEIQETQY
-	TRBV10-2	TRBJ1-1	ASSEFAGGTEAF
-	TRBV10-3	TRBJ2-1	AISEGGEAPDEQF
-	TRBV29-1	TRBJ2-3	SVYVSGVNQY
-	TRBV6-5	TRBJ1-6	ASSYSIAVSPLH
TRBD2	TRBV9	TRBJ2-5	ASSVSGSVETQY
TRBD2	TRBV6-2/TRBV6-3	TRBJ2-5	ASSFPWGLARETQY
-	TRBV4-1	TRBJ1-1	ASSPTGVVTEAF
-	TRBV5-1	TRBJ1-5	ASSAGGTDNQPQH
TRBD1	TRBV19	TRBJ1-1	ASRIPGQGNTEAF
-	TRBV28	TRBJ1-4	ASSLELFATNEKLF
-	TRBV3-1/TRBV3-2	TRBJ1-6	ASSQSLFRTENSPLH
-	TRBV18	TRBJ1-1	ASSPLPQGDRSEAF
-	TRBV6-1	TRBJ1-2	ASSDGLIGAYGYT
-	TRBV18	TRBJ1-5	ASSRRDAAQPQH
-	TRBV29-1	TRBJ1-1	SVDQGTPNTEAF
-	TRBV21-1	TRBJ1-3	ASGGGGNTIY
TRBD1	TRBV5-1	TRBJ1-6	ASSPKTGGDSPLH
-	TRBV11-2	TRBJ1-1	ASSLNRNTEAF
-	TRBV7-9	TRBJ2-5	ASSLRVAARETQY
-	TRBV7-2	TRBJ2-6	ASYSGANVLT
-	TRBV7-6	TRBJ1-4	ASSLGTGRELTEKLF
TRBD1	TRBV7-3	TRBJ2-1	ASSLSPRDRVDEQF
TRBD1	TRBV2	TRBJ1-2	ASRAPGQGATGGYT
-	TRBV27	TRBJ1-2	ASSPGRGNYGYT
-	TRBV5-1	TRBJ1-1	ASSLNTEAF
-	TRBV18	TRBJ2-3	ASSPSRAADTQY
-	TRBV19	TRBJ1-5	ASSIEGTGRGQPQH
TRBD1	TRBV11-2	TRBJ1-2	ASSLVAGTGGGYT
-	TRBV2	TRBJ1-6	ASSEEENSPLH
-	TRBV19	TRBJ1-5	ASRPTPGGAQH
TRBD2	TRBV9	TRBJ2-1	ASSARPLAGFGNEQF
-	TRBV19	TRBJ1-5	ASMAGREGNQPQH
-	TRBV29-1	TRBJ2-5	SVERETQY
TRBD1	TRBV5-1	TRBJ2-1	ASRSLTGGSYNEQF
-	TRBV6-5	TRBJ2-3	ASRPPGTDTQY
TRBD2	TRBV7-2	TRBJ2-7	ASSLALAGSWYEQY
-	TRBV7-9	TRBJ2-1	ASSLVESRYNEQF
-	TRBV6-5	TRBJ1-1	ASSYSGVKTEAF
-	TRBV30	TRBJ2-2	AWSAVRDGGELF
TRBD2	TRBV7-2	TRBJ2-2	ASITQGLATAGELF